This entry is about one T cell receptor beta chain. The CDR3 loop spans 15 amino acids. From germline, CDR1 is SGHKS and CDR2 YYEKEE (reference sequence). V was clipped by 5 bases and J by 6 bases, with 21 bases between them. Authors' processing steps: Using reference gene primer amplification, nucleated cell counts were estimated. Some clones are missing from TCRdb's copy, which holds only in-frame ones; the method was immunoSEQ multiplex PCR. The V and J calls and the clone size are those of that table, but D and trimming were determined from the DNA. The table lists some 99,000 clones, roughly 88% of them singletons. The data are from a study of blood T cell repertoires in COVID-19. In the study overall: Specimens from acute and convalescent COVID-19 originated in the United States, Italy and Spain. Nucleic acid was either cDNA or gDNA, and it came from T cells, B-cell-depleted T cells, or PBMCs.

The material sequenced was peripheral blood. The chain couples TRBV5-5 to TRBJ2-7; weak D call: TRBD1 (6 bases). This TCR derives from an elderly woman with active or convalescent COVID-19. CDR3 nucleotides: TGTGCCAGCAGTAATACAGCTATTGGGGGCCGCGAGCAGTACTTC. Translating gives CASSNTAIGGREQYF.